The 4 T cell receptor beta chains below come from one sample, sequenced in a study of cytomegalovirus exposure and HLA in healthy donors. Assay used: immunoSEQ multiplex PCR; TCRdb lists only in-frame clones, some missing. Among over 100,000 clones listed, over 75% were seen once. The sample comprised PBMCs. Receptor source: a woman aged 18-29 years in good health and CMV-seropositive.

The chain couples TRBV5-1 to TRBJ1-2; 9 nucleotides align to TRBD1. In germline, CDR1 is SGHRS, CDR2 YFSETQ. J gave up 4 bases and V 4 bases, and 8 bases lay outside the gene matches. The CDR3 sequence is 15 residues long. The CDR3 region is CASSPGQGSGYGYTF. The DNA for the CDR3 is TGCGCCAGCAGCCCGGGACAGGGCTCAGGCTATGGCTACACCTTC.

The chain employs TRBV11-2 and TRBJ2-1; tentatively, D is TRBD2 (6 bases). The CDR3 is 14 residues long. Trimming took 6 bases from V and 9 from J, leaving 18 bases between them. From germline, CDR1 is SGHAT and CDR2 FQNNGV. The CDR3 region has the DNA TGTGCCAGCAGTCCTATCACGGGGGTGGGTGAGCAGTTCTTC. As protein: CASSPITGVGEQFF. Full variable domain (outside the CDR3, taken from reference TRBV11-2 and TRBJ2-1): EAGVAQSPRYKIIEKRQSVAFWCNPISGHATLYWYQQILGQGPKLLIQFQNNGVVDDSQLPKDRFSAERLKGVDSTLKIQPAKLEDSAVYLCASSPITGVGEQFFGPGTRLTVL.

V is TRBV7-9 and J is TRBJ1-2; 11 bases map to TRBD1. CDR1 and CDR2 from the germline V gene are SEHNR and FQNEAQ (reference sequence). With V trimmed by 11 bases and J by 7 bases, 9 bases remained unmatched. This CDR3 comprises 13 residues. CDR3 nucleotide sequence: TGTGCCTCAGCGGGACAGGGGGTGTCTGGCTACACCTTC. Translated, it gives CASAGQGVSGYTF.

This chain uses TRBV28 with TRBJ1-1; D ambiguous. CDR1 and CDR2 (germline): MDHEN, SYDVKM. V shed 3 bases and J shed 1 base, with 3 bases lying between them. There are 12 residues in the CDR3. CDR3 in amino acids: CASSLRNTEAFF. CDR3 bases: TGTGCCAGCAGTTTGCGGAACACTGAAGCTTTCTTT.